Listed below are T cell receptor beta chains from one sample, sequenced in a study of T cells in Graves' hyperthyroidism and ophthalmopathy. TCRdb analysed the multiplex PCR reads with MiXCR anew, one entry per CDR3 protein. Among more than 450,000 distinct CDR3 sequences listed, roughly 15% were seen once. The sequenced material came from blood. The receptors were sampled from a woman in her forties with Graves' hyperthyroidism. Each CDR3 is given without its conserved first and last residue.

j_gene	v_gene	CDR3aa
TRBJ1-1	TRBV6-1	ASSVTWNTEAF
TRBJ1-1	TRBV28	ASSSHPGQGNTEAF
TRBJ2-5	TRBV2	ASSREGGPFQETQY
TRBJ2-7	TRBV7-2	ASSQIDVDPGSWEQY
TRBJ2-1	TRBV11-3	ASSLQQLTPYNEQF
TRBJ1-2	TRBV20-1	SAEDMGVAYYGYT
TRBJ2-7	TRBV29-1	SVEGEEKHEQY
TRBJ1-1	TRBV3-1	ASSQVLKSRSGAEAF
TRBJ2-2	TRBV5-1	ASQREPGGELF
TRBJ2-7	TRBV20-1	SASAASANYEQY
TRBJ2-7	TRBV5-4	ASSGQGSGLAGEGGYEQY
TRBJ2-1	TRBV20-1	SAMITSLYISYNEQF
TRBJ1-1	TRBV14	ASSQGAVPEAF
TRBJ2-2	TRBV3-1	ASRGRGGGELF
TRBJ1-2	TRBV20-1	SDRGGYT
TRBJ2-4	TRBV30	AAHDRDWNIQY
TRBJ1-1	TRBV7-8	ASSLASIRTGLNTEAF
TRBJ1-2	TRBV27	ASRISRTGYGYT
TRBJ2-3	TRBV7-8	ASSLGDIWFDTQY
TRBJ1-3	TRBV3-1	ASSQWDGGNTIY
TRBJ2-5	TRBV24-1	ATSDPRDSSWETQY
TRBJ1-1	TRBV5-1	ASSPNEINTEAF
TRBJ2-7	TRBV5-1	ASSLVRDSTYEQY
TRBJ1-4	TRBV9	ASSPGFREKLF
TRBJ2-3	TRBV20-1	SARALAGIWADTQY
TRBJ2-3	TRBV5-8	ASSLDVRRSDTQY
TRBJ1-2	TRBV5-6	ASSSEFRGAINYGYT
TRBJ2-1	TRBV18	ASSGTSGTRDEQF
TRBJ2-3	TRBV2	ASRGLAPTDTQY
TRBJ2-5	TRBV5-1	ASSLGFNQETQY
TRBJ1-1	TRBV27	ASRRDGTEAF
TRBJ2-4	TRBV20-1	SARGEGGNIQY
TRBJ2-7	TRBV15	ATSRQPGLSSYEQY
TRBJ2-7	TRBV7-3	ASSLTSRGGYEQY
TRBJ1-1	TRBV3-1	ASQQWNTEAF
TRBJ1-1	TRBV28	ASSTGTGVAGTEAF
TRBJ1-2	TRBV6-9	ASSYGTGGSGYT
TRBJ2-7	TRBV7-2	ASSLGSRGSRYEQY
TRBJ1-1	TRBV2	ASRGPGQSEAF
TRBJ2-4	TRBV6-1	ASSVSTVAKNIQY
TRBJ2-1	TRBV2	ASSAAGVTENEQF
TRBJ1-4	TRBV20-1	SARDGTAKEKLF
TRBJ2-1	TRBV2	ASLIGAGSYNEQF
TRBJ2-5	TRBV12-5	ASGLDVGETQY
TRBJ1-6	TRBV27	ASSLGGLNSPLH
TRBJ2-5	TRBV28	ASRGTVQETQY
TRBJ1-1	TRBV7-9	ASSFGTGNTEAF
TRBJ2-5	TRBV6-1	ASSKHGETQY
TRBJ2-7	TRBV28	ASSRRPGRTEQY
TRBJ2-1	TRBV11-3	ASSLEGLAGEQF
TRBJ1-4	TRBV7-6	ASSERASTNEKLF
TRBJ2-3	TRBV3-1	ASSPGSRDTQY
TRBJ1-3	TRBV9	ASSPGQRPLYTIY
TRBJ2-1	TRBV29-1	SVGTGVDNEQF